This T cell receptor beta chain is drawn from a study of CD8+ T cells in alopecia areata. Study in general: The tofacitinib course ran for 6 to 18 months and was followed by 6 months off drug. The study's findings and limits: Scalp samples also yield sequences of resident alphabeta T cells from normal skin. Greater clonality was observed in lesional scalp samples, especially alopecia totalis/universalis, versus normal scalp.

This clone was found a few times. The target antigen is unknown. Alopecia areata patients had lesional scalp punch biopsies and peripheral blood taken from them. Extracted from the samples, RNA was reverse transcribed into cDNA to serve as the sequencing template. Assay: immunoSEQ multiplex PCR; the TCRdb copy retains only in-frame clones and omits some. This sample yields 75,000 to 100,000 clones, of which around 44% are seen a single time; under 0.9% belongs to the top ten. The sample taken for sequencing was CD4+ T cells sorted from blood. This sequence originates from a human donor with alopecia areata.

CDR3 loop: CASSGTGGVNEQYF. The DNA for the CDR3 is TGTGCCAGCAGCGGGACAGGGGGAGTAAACGAGCAGTACTTC. This chain connects TRBV28 to TRBJ2-7; the match to TRBD1 covers 11 bases. The J segment lost 5 bases and the V segment lost 6 bases, leaving 6 bases of the junction unmatched. The germline V gene has CDR1 MDHEN and CDR2 SYDVKM. The CDR3 extends over 14 amino acids.